This T cell receptor (beta chain) was profiled in a study of T cell responses to AZD1222 COVID-19 vaccine. Study outcomes and limitations: With two AZD1222 doses given, Spike-specific TCR breadth and depth both rose.

This clone showed up just a few times. Antigen: not known. Sequencing used immunoSEQ multiplex PCR; TCRdb keeps in-frame clones, though not all of them. The table shows roughly 100,000 clones, with around 91% occurring only once. The CDR3 extends over 12 amino acids. V shed 7 bases and J 2 bases; nucleotides not matched to a gene: 2. Looked up from germline, CDR1 is SQVTM and CDR2 is ANQGSEA. V gene TRBV29-1 combines with J gene TRBJ2-7; TRBD1 matches 10 bases. This sequence originates from an adult in good health. The sequenced sample was peripheral blood, obtained on day 0 of AZD1222 vaccination. The CDR3 nucleotides read TGCAGCGCAGGACAGGGGGCCTACGAGCAGTACTTC. It specifies CSAGQGAYEQYF.